The 15 T cell receptor beta chains below were found in one sample sequenced in a study of CD8+CD57+ T cells in acquired aplastic anemia. Patients who underwent sequencing had shown CD8+CD57+ cell expansion by flow cytometry. Profiling that covered TCR beta VDJ and CDR3 relied on genomic DNA as its template. Via MiXCR, TCRdb re-called the reads, giving one row per CDR3 protein. The profile shows roughly 250,000 distinct CDR3 sequences, around 82% of them singletons. The sequenced sample consisted of sorted CD4+, CD8+, or CD8+CD57+ T cells (not recorded which) from PBMCs. All receptors derive from a human donor with aplastic anemia.

The J gene is TRBJ2-5, the V gene TRBV13, with D possibly being TRBD1 or TRBD2 (5 bases each). Germline CDR1 PRHDT, CDR2 FYEKMQ (reference sequence). Trimming took off 4 bases at V and 9 bases at J, with 21 bases between the two ends. This CDR3 has 15 amino acids. The CDR3 nucleotides read TGTGCCAGCAGCTCAGGGACCGCCCGAAATCAGCCCCAGTACTTC. As protein: CASSSGTARNQPQYF.

The chain is built from TRBV7-7 and TRBJ2-3; 14 bases are a match to TRBD2. The CDR3 spans 15 residues. Looked up from germline, CDR1 is SSHAT and CDR2 is FNYEAQ (reference sequence). The trim removed 3 bases at V and 6 bases at J, leaving 2 bases unmatched. Here the CDR3 DNA reads TGTGCCAGCAGCTTTCGGACTAGCGGGGGGGATACGCAGTATTTT. Translated: CASSFRTSGGDTQYF.

The V and J genes are TRBV11-2 and TRBJ1-2, with TRBD1 matching 7 bases. V gave up 5 bases and J gave up 2 bases; unmatched junction bases: 5. Germline lookup yields CDR1 SGHAT and CDR2 FQNNGV. This CDR3 comprises 14 residues. The CDR3 sequence is CASSPQQGNYGYTF. The CDR3 region has the DNA TGTGCCAGCAGCCCCCAACAGGGGAACTATGGCTACACCTTC.

Details on this clonotype: At one end, the junction sequence differs from germline, possibly due to a read error. This chain connects TRBV5-6 to TRBJ2-7; no firm D call. The CDR3 length is 14 residues. CDR1 SGHDT and CDR2 YYEEEE come from the germline V gene. The CDR3 DNA sequence: TGCGCCAGCAGCTTATGGGGTCGAACCCGCGAGCAGTACTTC. Encoded protein: CASSLWGRTREQYF. Together with reference TRBV5-6 and TRBJ2-7, the CDR3 gives the full variable domain: DAGVTQSPTHLIKTRGQQVTLRCSPKSGHDTVSWYQQALGQGPQFIFQYYEEEERQRGNFPDRFSGHQFPNYSSELNVNALLLGDSALYLCASSLWGRTREQYFGPGTRLTVT.

As regards this clonotype: The missing conserved phenylalanine or tryptophan at the end of this CDR3 makes a read error likely. It is unclear where the CDR3 begins or ends on the DNA, so no DNA is shown, and the CDR3 is as TCRdb lists it. The chain carries TRBV7-8 and TRBJ1-2. The CDR3 is 13 amino acids in total, end residues counted. Germline lookup yields CDR1 SGHVS and CDR2 FQNEAQ. CDR3 sequence: CASSLGRGPGTTY.

This clonotype was seen a few times. V is TRBV9 and J is TRBJ2-3; D is possibly TRBD1 (7 bases). V was pared by 3 bases and J by 9 bases, with 23 bases between. Germline V CDR1 and CDR2: SGDLS, YYNGEE. The CDR3 contains 16 residues. The CDR3 DNA reads TGTGCCAGCAGCGGGGGGGACCGACAGGGAGGAAACACGCAGTATTTT. It yields the protein CASSGGDRQGGNTQYF.

In nucleotides, the CDR3 is TGTGCCAGCAGCTTACAAATGAGAGGGGGCAGCGAAGCTTTCTTT. This codes for CASSLQMRGGSEAFF. The chain carries TRBV7-2 and TRBJ1-1; the match to TRBD1 covers 7 bases. The germline gives CDR1 SGHTA, CDR2 FQGNSA. The CDR3 spans 15 residues. Losses at the gene ends were 2 bases for V and 8 bases for J; bases not matched to a gene: 11.

On this clonotype itself: Its ends do not fully match the called genes, so a read error is possible. The V call is TRBV2, the J call TRBJ1-1; a weak D match, TRBD1 (6 bases). Germline values: CDR1 SNHLY, CDR2 FYNNEI. The CDR3 totals 17 residues. The CDR3 spells CASGGGGREAQNSEAFF. CDR3 DNA sequence: TGTGCCAGCGGGGGGGGGGGCCGAGAGGCACAGAACTCTGAAGCATTCTTT. Supplemented by reference TRBV2 and TRBJ1-1, the full variable domain reads EPEVTQTPSHQVTQMGQEVILRCVPISNHLYFYWYRQILGQKVEFLVSFYNNEISEKSEIFDDQFSVERPDGSNFTLKIRSTKLEDSAMYFCASGGGGREAQNSEAFFGQGTRLTVV.

This clonotype showed up just a few times. A much bigger clone sits one base away, suggesting this may be a read error. The gene calls are TRBV9 and TRBJ2-3; the D is unclear. Germline V CDR1 and CDR2: SGDLS, YYNGEE. The CDR3 is 14 residues long. The CDR3 here is CASSVGVARNQPHF. As DNA, the CDR3 is TGTGCCAGCAGCGTAGGGGTCGCGAGAAATCAGCCCCATTTT.

This clonotype was seen repeatedly, ten times or more. The V gene is TRBV19, the J gene TRBJ1-5; 9 nucleotides match TRBD1. The CDR3 sequence is 15 residues long. J was trimmed by 8 bases and V by 5 bases; bases with no gene match: 10. From germline, CDR1 is LNHDA and CDR2 SQIVND (reference sequence). The chain's CDR3 is CASSSGQGDRKPQHF. The CDR3 DNA reads TGTGCCAGTAGTTCGGGACAGGGTGACCGGAAGCCCCAGCATTTT. The whole variable domain, remainder taken from reference TRBV19 and TRBJ1-5, is DGGITQSPKYLFRKEGQNVTLSCEQNLNHDAMYWYRQDPGQGLRLIYYSQIVNDFQKGDIAEGYSVSREKKESFPLTVTSAQKNPTAFYLCASSSGQGDRKPQHFGDGTRLSIL.

As to this clonotype: The DNA is omitted, as the CDR3 cannot be located on it reliably, and the CDR3 follows TCRdb's listing. The rearrangement uses TRBV9 and TRBJ1-1. CDR1 SGDLS and CDR2 YYNGEE come from the germline V gene. Including both end residues, the CDR3 is 15 amino acids long. CDR3 residues: CASSVGSETQYFAFF.

This clonotype was counted once. A read error is likely, as this CDR3 ends without the conserved phenylalanine or tryptophan. The DNA is omitted, as the CDR3 cannot be located on it reliably, and the CDR3 follows TCRdb's listing. This chain uses TRBV7-8 with TRBJ2-5; TRBD1, as called in the table, went unchecked against the DNA. 15 amino acids form the CDR3, both terminal residues included. Germline V lookup: CDR1 SGHVS, CDR2 FQNEAQ. The CDR3: CASSPQGTCDTPHYL.

V usage is TRBV24-1 and J usage is TRBJ2-7, with D perhaps matching TRBD2 (6 bases). The better agreement between TRBJ2-1 and the DNA end casts doubt on the J call. Germline V lookup: CDR1 KGHDR, CDR2 SFDVKD. The CDR3 consists of 14 residues. The CDR3 bases are TGTGCCACCGGGAGTGGCGGGGTGAGGGACGAGCAGTTCTTC. Translated: CATGSGGVRDEQFF.

A word on this clonotype: This CDR3 fails to terminate in the conserved phenylalanine or tryptophan, so it likely reflects a read error. The limits of the CDR3 on the DNA are not certain, so only TCRdb's listed CDR3 is given. The chain is built from TRBV7-2 and TRBJ2-7; the D call TRBD1 from the table was never checked on the DNA. Termini included, the CDR3 measures 13 amino acids. CDR1 and CDR2 (germline): SGHTA, FQGNSA. CDR3 in amino acids: CASSYRTAGGKEQ.

In the case of this clonotype: Likely a read error: the CDR3 ends without its conserved phenylalanine or tryptophan. The DNA is omitted, as the CDR3 cannot be located on it reliably, and the CDR3 follows TCRdb's listing. V gene TRBV7-9 combines with J gene TRBJ2-2; TRBD2 is the table's D call, not checked against the DNA. Ends included, the CDR3 has 12 residues. Germline V CDR1 and CDR2: SEHNR, FQNEAQ (reference sequence). The CDR3 region is CASSLVPSGVCD.